This T cell receptor beta chain was sequenced in a study of cytomegalovirus exposure and HLA in healthy donors. The PCR had 60 Vbeta and 13 Jbeta primers. TCRdb keeps only in-frame clones here, not all; method: immunoSEQ multiplex PCR. In the table there are about 130,000 clones, over 60% of which are singletons. The junction had 4 bases not matched to a gene; V was cut back by 0 bases and J by 2 bases. This CDR3 spans 16 amino acids. Germline assignment: CDR1 MGHRA and CDR2 YSYEKL. This clone was seen only a few times. The specimen sequenced was PBMCs. The V call is TRBV4-1, the J call TRBJ1-3, with TRBD1 identical over 7 bases. The TCR originated in a human donor in good health. The CDR3 reads CASSQEPTGPGNTIYF. Written as DNA, the CDR3 is TGCGCCAGCAGCCAAGAACCGACAGGGCCTGGAAACACCATATATTTT.